These 29 T cell receptor beta chains were all obtained from the same sample, sequenced in a study of T-cell reconstitution after alpha-beta-depleted transplantation in children. Using unique molecular identifiers, the investigators prepared the TCRbeta library. TCRdb itself ran the PCR reads through MiXCR, one entry per CDR3 protein. The repertoire holds about 230,000 distinct CDR3 sequences, 12% seen once, with roughly 2.6% in the top ten. Material: PBMCs from the stem cell graft donor, obtained from the stem cell graft. Every receptor here comes from a human donor who donated a stem cell graft to a child with acute lymphoblastic leukemia.

This clonotype was seen repeatedly, ten times or more. The chain recombines TRBV29-1 with TRBJ1-1, with a possible D match to TRBD1 (6 bases). The CDR3 spans 14 residues. V gave up 6 bases and J gave up 0 bases, with 14 bases separating them. CDR1 and CDR2 from the germline V gene are SQVTM and ANQGSEA. CDR3 DNA: TGCAGCGTGACGGACAGCAGTATGAACACTGAAGCTTTCTTT. Amino acid sequence: CSVTDSSMNTEAFF. The full variable domain, completed using reference TRBV29-1 and TRBJ1-1, is SAVISQKPSRDICQRGTSLTIQCQVDSQVTMMFWYRQQPGQSLTLIATANQGSEATYESGFVIDKFPISRPNLTFSTLTVSNMSPEDSSIYLCSVTDSSMNTEAFFGQGTRLTVV.

This clonotype was recorded many times. V gene TRBV2 combines with J gene TRBJ2-1; D is unclear. The CDR3 runs to 13 residues. V gave up 5 bases and J gave up 1 base, with 6 bases separating them. Germline V gene sequence: CDR1 SNHLY, CDR2 FYNNEI. The CDR3 here is CASSTGSYNEQFF. DNA of the CDR3: TGTGCCAGCAGTACTGGTTCCTACAATGAGCAGTTCTTC.

This clonotype came up many times. The chain links TRBV11-2 to TRBJ2-2; D not certain. There are 14 residues in the CDR3. Germline values: CDR1 SGHAT, CDR2 FQNNGV. V lost 1 base and J 7 bases, leaving 10 bases between the germline ends. CDR3 sequence: CASSLGFLGGELFF. CDR3 DNA sequence: TGTGCCAGCAGCTTAGGTTTCTTGGGCGGGGAGCTGTTTTTT.

The rearrangement uses TRBV6-5 and TRBJ1-1; D gene ambiguous. Trimming took 0 bases from V and 3 from J, leaving 20 bases between them. CDR1 and CDR2 from the germline V gene are MNHEY and SVGAGI. This CDR3 contains 18 residues. This CDR3 is CASSYSLDLRGRYTEAFF. CDR3 bases: TGTGCCAGCAGTTACTCGCTGGATCTCCGCGGACGGTACACTGAAGCTTTCTTT.

The table lists this clonotype with a few counts. The CDR3 nucleotides are TGCAGGGCAGGACAGGGGTCCTACGAGCAGTACTTC. Amino acids: CRAGQGSYEQYF. The chain has TRBV20-1 and TRBJ2-7; 9 bases agree with TRBD1. This CDR3 has 12 residues. The germline V gene encodes CDR1 DFQATT and CDR2 SNEGSKA (reference sequence).

This clonotype was detected many times. The genes are TRBV10-3 and TRBJ2-5; the match to TRBD1 covers 9 bases. CDR3 length equals 14 residues. Trimming at V came to 2 bases and at J to 4 bases, leaving 2 bases not matched to a gene. Germline V lookup: CDR1 ENHRY, CDR2 SYGVKD. The CDR3 protein is CAISEGQGRETQYF. The CDR3, as DNA: TGTGCCATCAGTGAGGGACAGGGGAGAGAGACCCAGTACTTC.

The chain combines TRBV28 with TRBJ2-5; maybe TRBD1 (5 bases). This CDR3 contains 16 residues. V was cut by 9 bases and J by 1 base, with 21 bases left in between. Germline CDR1 reads MDHEN; CDR2 reads SYDVKM. The CDR3 coding sequence is TGTGCCAGGGCGGCCGAACAGGTGATATTCCAAGAGACCCAGTACTTC. As protein: CARAAEQVIFQETQYF.

This clonotype was picked up a small number of times. The V call is TRBV20-1, the J call TRBJ2-1, with D possibly being TRBD1 or TRBD2 (5 bases each). V was pared by 0 bases and J by 0 bases, with 12 bases between. Germline CDR1 is DFQATT and CDR2 is SNEGSKA (reference sequence). The CDR3 covers 16 residues. DNA of the CDR3: TGCAGTGCTAGAGATTTGGGGGACCCCTCCTACAATGAGCAGTTCTTC. This sequence encodes CSARDLGDPSYNEQFF.

This clonotype was detected ten times or more. This chain joins TRBV29-1 and TRBJ2-7, with no clear D. CDR1 SQVTM and CDR2 ANQGSEA come from the germline V gene. There are 11 residues in the CDR3. With 6 bases removed from V and 5 bases from J, the gap between germline ends came to 11 bases. Here the CDR3 DNA reads TGCAGCGTCGGAAAATGGGACGAGCAGTACTTC. Translated: CSVGKWDEQYF.

This clonotype was counted many times. The rearrangement joins TRBV3-1 to TRBJ1-2; the D is unclear. The CDR3 sequence is 17 residues long. Germline V gives CDR1 LGHDT, CDR2 YNNKEL (reference sequence). V dropped 2 bases and J dropped 1 base, with 17 bases sitting between them. CDR3 protein: CASSQRVTRGVNYGYTF. In DNA form, the CDR3 reads TGTGCCAGCAGCCAACGGGTTACCCGTGGGGTTAACTATGGCTACACCTTC.

The chain links TRBV5-5 to TRBJ2-1; 14 bases line up with TRBD2. The CDR3 spans 15 residues. CDR1 and CDR2 from the germline V gene are SGHKS and YYEKEE (reference sequence). The junction had 5 bases not matched to a gene; V was cut back by 3 bases and J by 9 bases. CDR3 amino acids: CASSWGLAGVGEQFF. The CDR3 DNA follows: TGTGCCAGCAGCTGGGGACTAGCGGGAGTTGGTGAGCAGTTCTTC.

Many counts were recorded for this clonotype. The chain combines TRBV28 with TRBJ1-2, with 7 bases aligning to TRBD1. Germline CDR1 reads MDHEN; CDR2 reads SYDVKM. The CDR3 sequence is 14 residues long. V was clipped by 6 bases and J by 3 bases; unmatched bases: 7. The CDR3 here is CASRKIGTDYGYTF. The CDR3 coding sequence is TGTGCCAGCAGGAAAATCGGGACAGACTATGGCTACACCTTC.

There are many counts of this clonotype. The CDR3 is CSASPNQPQHF. The CDR3, as DNA: TGCAGTGCTTCACCAAATCAGCCCCAGCATTTT. The chain is built from TRBV20-1 and TRBJ1-5; D is undetermined. CDR1 DFQATT and CDR2 SNEGSKA come from the germline V gene (reference sequence). The ends were cut back, 5 bases at V and 4 bases at J, with 6 bases in the middle. The CDR3 runs 11 residues.

Ten or more counts support this clonotype. The chain recombines TRBV28 with TRBJ2-2, with D possibly TRBD2 on 5 matching bases. Germline V gene lookup returns CDR1 MDHEN and CDR2 SYDVKM. The CDR3 length is 16 residues. Trimming removed 3 bases from V and 2 bases from J, with 13 bases in between. CDR3 amino acids: CASSLFRGLNTGELFF. The CDR3 DNA sequence: TGTGCCAGCAGTTTGTTTCGGGGTCTTAACACCGGGGAGCTGTTTTTT.

This clonotype was counted at least ten times. The V and J genes are TRBV20-1 and TRBJ1-1; 7 positions match TRBD1. V was clipped by 5 bases and J by 8 bases; unmatched bases: 5. There are 11 residues in the CDR3. Germline CDR1 reads DFQATT; CDR2 reads SNEGSKA (reference sequence). Written as DNA, the CDR3 is TGCAGTGCTCGAAAACAGGGGGAAGCTTTCTTT. Translating it yields CSARKQGEAFF.

There are many counts of this clonotype. The chain joins TRBV18 to TRBJ2-2, with D unclear. V gave up 3 bases and J gave up 0 bases, with 5 bases separating them. The germline V gene encodes CDR1 KGHSH and CDR2 LQKENI. The length of the CDR3 is 14 residues. Written as DNA, the CDR3 is TGTGCCAGCTCACCGGGCGCGAACACCGGGGAGCTGTTTTTT. Amino acid sequence: CASSPGANTGELFF.

This chain connects TRBV7-2 to TRBJ2-6; no definite D call. The CDR3 runs to 17 residues. The germline V gene has CDR1 SGHTA and CDR2 FQGNSA. V gave up 2 bases and J gave up 0 bases, with 11 bases separating them. The CDR3 DNA follows: TGTGCCAGCAGCTTACGCGGCCGAGACTCTGGGGCCAACGTCCTGACTTTC. Protein sequence: CASSLRGRDSGANVLTF.

This clonotype was seen at least ten times. This CDR3 is CALKRIGGTGELFF. The CDR3 nucleotides are TGTGCCCTGAAGAGGATTGGGGGGACCGGGGAGCTGTTTTTT. The gene calls are TRBV6-1 and TRBJ2-2; D possibly corresponds to TRBD2 (6 bases). The CDR3 extends over 14 amino acids. The germline V gene has CDR1 MNHNS and CDR2 SASEGT. V lost 11 bases, J lost 5 bases, and 18 bases lay in between.

At least ten counts were recorded for this clonotype. V is TRBV5-6 and J is TRBJ2-5, with D unresolved. The V and J ends lost 4 bases and 0 bases respectively, with 10 bases between them. CDR1 and CDR2 from the germline V gene are SGHDT and YYEEEE. CDR3 size: 14 residues. CDR3: CASSVGSYQETQYF. Here the CDR3 DNA reads TGTGCCAGCAGCGTGGGCAGCTACCAAGAGACCCAGTACTTC. Combining the CDR3 with reference TRBV5-6 and TRBJ2-5 gives the whole variable domain DAGVTQSPTHLIKTRGQQVTLRCSPKSGHDTVSWYQQALGQGPQFIFQYYEEEERQRGNFPDRFSGHQFPNYSSELNVNALLLGDSALYLCASSVGSYQETQYFGPGTRLLVL.

In this sample, this clonotype turned up many times. The V call is TRBV4-2, the J call TRBJ1-1; D is unresolved. V was pared by 2 bases and J by 0 bases, with 25 bases between. Germline V gene data show CDR1 as LGHNA and CDR2 as YNFKEQ. This CDR3 contains 20 residues. CDR3 nucleotides: TGTGCCAGCAGCCAACCCTTGGAAATCGGGATGCGACTTATGAACACTGAAGCTTTCTTT. Residues: CASSQPLEIGMRLMNTEAFF.

This clonotype was observed many times. The chain has TRBV15 and TRBJ1-6; D is undetermined. CDR3 length: 15 amino acids. Germline V gene sequence: CDR1 LNHNV, CDR2 YYDKDF (reference sequence). The V end lost 1 base, the J end lost 1 base, and 5 bases lay between the germline ends. CDR3 coding DNA: TGTGCCACCAGCAGAGTGGGGTCCTATAATTCACCCCTCCACTTT. Residues: CATSRVGSYNSPLHF. Complete variable domain (other parts from reference TRBV15 and TRBJ1-6): DAMVIQNPRYQVTQFGKPVTLSCSQTLNHNVMYWYQQKSSQAPKLLFHYYDKDFNNEADTPDNFQSRRPNTSFCFLDIRSPGLGDTAMYLCATSRVGSYNSPLHFGNGTRLTVT.

There are many counts of this clonotype. This chain links TRBV7-9 with TRBJ2-1; 8 bases line up with TRBD2. With 8 bases clipped from V and 7 bases from J, the junction kept 19 bases outside the gene matches. Per the germline V gene, CDR1 is SEHNR and CDR2 is FQNEAQ (reference sequence). The CDR3 has 17 residues. The CDR3 nucleotides read TGTGCCAGCGAAACAGGGTATCCGGCGGGAGGTAAAAATGAGCAGTTCTTC. This sequence encodes CASETGYPAGGKNEQFF.

Comments on this clonotype: Without the conserved terminal phenylalanine or tryptophan, this CDR3 likely stems from a read error. This chain links TRBV20-1 with TRBJ2-3; 13 bases agree with TRBD2. The CDR3 totals 15 residues. V lost 5 bases and J lost 2; bases outside the gene matches: 4. CDR1 DFQATT and CDR2 SNEGSKA come from the germline V gene (reference sequence). The CDR3 region is CSAGGLAGLTDTQYY. The DNA for the CDR3 is TGCAGTGCTGGGGGACTAGCGGGACTCACAGATACGCAGTATTAT.

This clonotype was recorded many times. This chain uses TRBV12-3 or TRBV12-4 with TRBJ2-1; D is unresolved. Trimming cost V 6 bases and J 4 bases, with 16 bases left between them. The CDR3 has 15 amino acids. The CDR3 reads CASSPSDRGYNEQFF. The CDR3 DNA reads TGTGCCAGCAGCCCTTCGGACCGCGGTTACAATGAGCAGTTCTTC.

This clonotype was seen many times. The chain carries TRBV29-1 and TRBJ1-1, with 9 bases fitting TRBD1. J gave up 0 bases and V 7 bases, and 0 bases lay outside the gene matches. The CDR3 runs to 12 residues. Per the germline V gene, CDR1 is SQVTM and CDR2 is ANQGSEA. CDR3 sequence (DNA): TGCAGCGGGGACAGGGTGAACACTGAAGCTTTCTTT. Its translation: CSGDRVNTEAFF.

This clonotype was seen repeatedly, ten times or more. The J gene is TRBJ1-6, the V gene TRBV4-2; D unclear. CDR3 length equals 16 residues. The V gene's germline CDR1 is LGHNA and CDR2 YNFKEQ. The V end was cut by 0 bases, the J end by 5 bases, with 11 bases between. For the CDR3, the DNA is TGTGCCAGCAGCCAAGATGGGCAGGAGAATAATTCACCCCTCCACTTT. It yields the protein CASSQDGQENNSPLHF.

Many counts were recorded for this clonotype. The chain is built from TRBV9 and TRBJ2-3, with TRBD2 matching 11 bases. The CDR3 has 17 residues. The J segment lost 2 bases and the V segment lost 0 bases, leaving 5 bases of the junction unmatched. Germline-derived CDR1 and CDR2 are SGDLS and YYNGEE. DNA of the CDR3: TGTGCCAGCAGCGTAGCTCGTAGCGGGAGGGCCACAGATACGCAGTATTTT. As protein: CASSVARSGRATDTQYF. The full variable domain, rest sourced from reference TRBV9 and TRBJ2-3, is DSGVTQTPKHLITATGQRVTLRCSPRSGDLSVYWYQQSLDQGLQFLIQYYNGEERAKGNILERFSAQQFPDLHSELNLSSLELGDSALYFCASSVARSGRATDTQYFGPGTRLTVL.

The rearrangement uses TRBV3-1 and TRBJ2-7, with 9 bases identical to TRBD2. The germline V gene encodes CDR1 LGHDT and CDR2 YNNKEL (reference sequence). The CDR3 is 21 residues long. CDR3 nucleotides: TGTCTCAGCAGCCAAGATCCAGATCGGAGCGGGAGGTCTTCCCGCTCCTACGAGCAGTACTTC. Amino acid sequence: CLSSQDPDRSGRSSRSYEQYF.

J is TRBJ2-7 and V is TRBV6-2 or TRBV6-3; D unresolved. In germline, CDR1 is MNHEY, CDR2 SVGEGT. This CDR3 is 11 amino acids long. Deletions cut 8 bases from V and 7 bases from J, with 12 bases between. CDR3 amino acids: CASSLPREQYF. In DNA, the CDR3 is TGTGCCAGCTCTTTGCCTCGGGAGCAGTACTTC.